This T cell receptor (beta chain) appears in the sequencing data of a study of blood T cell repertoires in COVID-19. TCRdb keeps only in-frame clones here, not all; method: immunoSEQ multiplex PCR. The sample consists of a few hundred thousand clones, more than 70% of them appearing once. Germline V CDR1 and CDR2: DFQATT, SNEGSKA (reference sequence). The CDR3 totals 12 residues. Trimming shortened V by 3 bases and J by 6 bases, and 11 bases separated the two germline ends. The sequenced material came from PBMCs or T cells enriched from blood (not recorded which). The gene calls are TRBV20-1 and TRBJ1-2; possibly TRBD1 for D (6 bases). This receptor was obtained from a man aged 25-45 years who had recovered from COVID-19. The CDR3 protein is CSASAQGHGYTF. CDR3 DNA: TGCAGTGCTAGTGCACAGGGCCATGGCTACACCTTC.